This T cell receptor beta chain emerged from a study of cytomegalovirus exposure and HLA in healthy donors. Overall study: One earlier analysis, a look at approximately 190 million T cells, found some 120 million unique TCR beta sequences.

General study results and limits: Segments of the TCR beta V type were, in most cases, productive about 90% or about 30% of the time in an earlier analysis.

Amplification used 60 Vbeta primers and 13 Jbeta primers. Per the original methods: In a later analysis, the count reached 76 million or so unique TCR beta chains, with about 9.9 million shared. Here immunoSEQ multiplex PCR was the method, and the copy in TCRdb shows in-frame clones only, minus some. That table gives V, J and clone size, and the DNA gave D and trimming. The sample includes about 69,000 clones, 70% to 80% seen only once; the top ten take around 3%. Of note for this clone: Its antigen is unknown.

Likely unrecorded immune exposures existed in these nominally healthy donors. Germline V gives CDR1 LGHNA, CDR2 YSLEER. CDR3 size: 15 residues. Trimming removed 3 bases from V and 0 bases from J, with 9 bases in between. Sequenced sample: PBMCs. V and J are TRBV4-3 and TRBJ2-1; no clear D gene. The clonotype originates from a young man in good health and CMV-seronegative. The chain's CDR3 is CASSQVLSSYNEQFF. The CDR3 DNA follows: TGCGCCAGCAGCCAGGTTTTGAGCTCCTACAATGAGCAGTTCTTC.